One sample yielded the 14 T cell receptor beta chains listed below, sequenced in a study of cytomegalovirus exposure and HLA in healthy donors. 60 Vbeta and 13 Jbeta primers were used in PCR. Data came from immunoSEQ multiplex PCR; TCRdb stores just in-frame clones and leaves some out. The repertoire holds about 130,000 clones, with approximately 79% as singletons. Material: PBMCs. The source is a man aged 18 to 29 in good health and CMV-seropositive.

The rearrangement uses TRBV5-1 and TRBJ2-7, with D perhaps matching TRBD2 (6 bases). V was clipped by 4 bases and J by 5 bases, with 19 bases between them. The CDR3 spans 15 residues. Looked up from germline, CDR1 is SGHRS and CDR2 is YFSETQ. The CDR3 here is CASSPPGLSLNEQYF. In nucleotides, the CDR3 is TGCGCCAGCAGCCCTCCGGGACTGAGCTTGAACGAGCAGTACTTC. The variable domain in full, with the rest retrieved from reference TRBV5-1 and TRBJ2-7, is KAGVTQTPRYLIKTRGQQVTLSCSPISGHRSVSWYQQTPGQGLQFLFEYFSETQRNKGNFPGRFSGRQFSNSRSEMNVSTLELGDSALYLCASSPPGLSLNEQYFGPGTRLTVT.

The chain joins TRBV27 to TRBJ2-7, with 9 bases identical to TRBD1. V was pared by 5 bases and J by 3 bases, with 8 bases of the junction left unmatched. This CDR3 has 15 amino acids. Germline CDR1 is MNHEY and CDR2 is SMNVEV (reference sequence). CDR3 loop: CASSPDRGYNYEQYF. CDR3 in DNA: TGTGCCAGCAGTCCCGACAGGGGGTATAACTACGAGCAGTACTTC.

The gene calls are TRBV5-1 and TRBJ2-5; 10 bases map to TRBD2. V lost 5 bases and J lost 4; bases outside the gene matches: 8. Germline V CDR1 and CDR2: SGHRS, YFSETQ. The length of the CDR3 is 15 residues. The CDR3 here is CASRVGTSVIETQYF. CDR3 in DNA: TGCGCCAGCAGAGTCGGGACTAGCGTGATAGAGACCCAGTACTTC.

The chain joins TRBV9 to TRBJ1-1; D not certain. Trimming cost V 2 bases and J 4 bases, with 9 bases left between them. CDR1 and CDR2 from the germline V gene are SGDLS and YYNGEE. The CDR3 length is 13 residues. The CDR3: CASSVGGPTEAFF. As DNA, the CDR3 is TGTGCCAGCAGCGTGGGAGGGCCCACTGAAGCTTTCTTT.

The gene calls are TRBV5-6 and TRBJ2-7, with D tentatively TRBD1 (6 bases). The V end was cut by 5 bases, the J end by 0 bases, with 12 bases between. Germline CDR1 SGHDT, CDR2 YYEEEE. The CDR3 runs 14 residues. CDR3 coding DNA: TGTGCCAGCAGGAATACAGGGCACTCCTACGAGCAGTACTTC. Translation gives CASRNTGHSYEQYF.

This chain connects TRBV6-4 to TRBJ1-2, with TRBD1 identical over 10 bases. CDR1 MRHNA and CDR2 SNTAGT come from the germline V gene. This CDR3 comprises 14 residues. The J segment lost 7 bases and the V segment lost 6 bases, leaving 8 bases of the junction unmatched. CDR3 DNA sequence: TGTGCCAGCAGCCAAGACCGGGACAGGGGTGGCTACACCTTC. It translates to CASSQDRDRGGYTF.

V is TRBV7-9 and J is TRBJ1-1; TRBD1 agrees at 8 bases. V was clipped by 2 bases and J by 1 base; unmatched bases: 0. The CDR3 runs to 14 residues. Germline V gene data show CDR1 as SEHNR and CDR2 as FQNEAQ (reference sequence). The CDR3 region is CASSLQGANTEAFF. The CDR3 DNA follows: TGTGCCAGCAGCTTACAGGGGGCGAACACTGAAGCTTTCTTT. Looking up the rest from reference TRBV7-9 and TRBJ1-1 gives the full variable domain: DTGVSQNPRHKITKRGQNVTFRCDPISEHNRLYWYRQTLGQGPEFLTYFQNEAQLEKSRLLSDRFSAERPKGSFSTLEIQRTEQGDSAMYLCASSLQGANTEAFFGQGTRLTVV.

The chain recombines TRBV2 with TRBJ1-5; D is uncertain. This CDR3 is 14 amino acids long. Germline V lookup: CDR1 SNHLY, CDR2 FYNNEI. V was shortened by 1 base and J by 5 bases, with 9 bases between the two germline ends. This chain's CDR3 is CASSEESGDQPQHF. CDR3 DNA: TGTGCCAGCAGTGAAGAGTCCGGAGATCAGCCCCAGCATTTT.

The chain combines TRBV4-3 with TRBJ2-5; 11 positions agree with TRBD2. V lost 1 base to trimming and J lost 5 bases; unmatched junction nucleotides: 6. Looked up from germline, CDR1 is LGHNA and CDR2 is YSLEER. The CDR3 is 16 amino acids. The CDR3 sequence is CASSQGLAGGGETQYF. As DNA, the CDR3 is TGCGCCAGCAGCCAAGGGCTAGCGGGAGGAGGGGAGACCCAGTACTTC.

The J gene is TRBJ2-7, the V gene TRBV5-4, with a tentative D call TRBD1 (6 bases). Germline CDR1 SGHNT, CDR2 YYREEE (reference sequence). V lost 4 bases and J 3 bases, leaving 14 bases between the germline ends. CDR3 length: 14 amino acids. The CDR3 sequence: CASSQGQGNYEQYF. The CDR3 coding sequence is TGTGCCAGCAGCCAGGGCCAGGGGAACTACGAGCAGTACTTC. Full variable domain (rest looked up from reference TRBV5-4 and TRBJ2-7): ETGVTQSPTHLIKTRGQQVTLRCSSQSGHNTVSWYQQALGQGPQFIFQYYREEENGRGNFPPRFSGLQFPNYSSELNVNALELDDSALYLCASSQGQGNYEQYFGPGTRLTVT.

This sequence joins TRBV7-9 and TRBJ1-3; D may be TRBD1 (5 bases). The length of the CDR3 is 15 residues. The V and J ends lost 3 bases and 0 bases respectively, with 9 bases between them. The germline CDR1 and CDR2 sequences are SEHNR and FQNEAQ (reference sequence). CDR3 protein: CASSFPTVSGNTIYF. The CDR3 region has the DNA TGTGCCAGCAGCTTCCCGACAGTCTCTGGAAACACCATATATTTT.

CDR3 in DNA: TGTGCCAGCAGTTATTTCTCCGAGCAGTACTTC. Its translation is CASSYFSEQYF. This sequence joins TRBV28 and TRBJ2-7; D remains ambiguous. The CDR3 has 11 residues. CDR1 MDHEN and CDR2 SYDVKM come from the germline V gene. The germline V and J ends were trimmed by 4 bases and 6 bases, with 7 bases remaining between them.

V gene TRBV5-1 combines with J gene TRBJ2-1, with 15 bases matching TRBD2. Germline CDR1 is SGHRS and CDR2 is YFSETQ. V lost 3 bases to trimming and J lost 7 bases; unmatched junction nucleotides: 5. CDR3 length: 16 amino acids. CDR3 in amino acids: CASSSGTSGGKNEQFF. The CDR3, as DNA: TGCGCCAGCAGCTCGGGGACTAGCGGGGGGAAGAATGAGCAGTTCTTC.

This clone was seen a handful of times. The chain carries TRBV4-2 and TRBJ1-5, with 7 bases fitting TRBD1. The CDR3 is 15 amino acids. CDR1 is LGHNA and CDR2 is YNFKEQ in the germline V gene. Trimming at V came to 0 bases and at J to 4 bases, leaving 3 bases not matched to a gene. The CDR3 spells CASSQEGGSNQPQHF. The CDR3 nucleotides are TGTGCCAGCAGCCAAGAAGGGGGCAGTAATCAGCCCCAGCATTTT.